These T cell receptor beta chains were read from a single sample in a study of shared clonotypes between healthy human individuals. Profiled with immunoSEQ multiplex PCR; TCRdb holds only in-frame clones, not every one. The data show 2 million to 3 million clones, 93% seen once. The sequencing sample was made of naive CD4+ T cells from PBMCs. These receptor sequences come from a man aged 18 to 29 in good health. Some clones in this sample may be carry-over from other donors' samples. The CDR3 runs from the conserved cysteine through the conserved F or W. The D gene is left open where the match is weak. Expanded clones get a size class; other rows say once, few or many, or leave the size out.

CATRRGSTDTQYF TGTGCCACCAGAAGAGGGAGCACAGATACGCAGTATTTT TRBJ2-3 TRBV15 13 NA NA
CASSRNTDTQYF TGTGCCAGCAGCCGAAACACAGATACGCAGTATTTT TRBJ2-3 TRBV7-2 12 NA NA
CASSITRGTEAFF TGTGCCAGCAGTATAACTAGGGGCACTGAAGCTTTCTTT TRBJ1-1 TRBV7-3 13 NA NA
CASSPRGANYGYTF TGTGCCAGCAGTCCGCGAGGGGCTAACTATGGCTACACCTTC TRBJ1-2 TRBV28 14 NA NA
CASSPPGRVSSYEQYF TGTGCCAGCAGCCCCCCTGGCCGGGTCAGCTCCTACGAGCAGTACTTC TRBJ2-7 TRBV28 16 NA NA
CASRFLPRLAGAYNEQFF TGTGCAAGTCGCTTCCTTCCCCGACTAGCGGGGGCCTACAATGAGCAGTTCTTC TRBJ2-1 TRBV12-2 18 NA NA
CASSIQAGVGGEQYF TGTGCCAGTAGTATTCAAGCGGGAGTAGGGGGAGAGCAGTACTTC TRBJ2-7 TRBV19 15 NA TRBD2
CASSPGLNTEAFF TGCGCCAGCAGCCCTGGACTGAACACTGAAGCTTTCTTT TRBJ1-1 TRBV5-1 13 NA NA
CASARGLSYEQYF TGTGCCAGCGCAAGGGGCCTCTCCTACGAGCAGTACTTC TRBJ2-7 TRBV7-3 13 NA NA
CASSLTSGQETQYF TGTGCCAGCAGCTTGACTAGCGGCCAAGAGACCCAGTACTTC TRBJ2-5 TRBV5-6 14 NA TRBD2
CASSKGRLHNEQFF TGTGCCAGCAGCAAAGGGCGCCTCCACAATGAGCAGTTCTTC TRBJ2-1 TRBV21-1 14 NA NA
CASRWTAFTDTQYF TGCGCCAGCAGGTGGACAGCCTTCACAGATACGCAGTATTTT TRBJ2-3 TRBV5-1 14 NA NA
CASRTDRLGYTF TGTGCCAGCAGGACGGACAGGTTGGGCTACACCTTC TRBJ1-2 TRBV2 12 NA TRBD1
CASSYSAYYEQYF TGTGCCAGCAGTTATTCCGCATACTACGAGCAGTACTTC TRBJ2-7 TRBV6-6 13 NA NA
CASNGLAGALGELFF TGTGCCAGCAACGGACTAGCGGGAGCTCTGGGGGAGCTGTTTTTT TRBJ2-2 TRBV21-1 15 NA NA
CASSMDGGWTEAFF TGTGCCAGTAGTATGGACGGGGGGTGGACTGAAGCTTTCTTT TRBJ1-1 TRBV19 14 NA NA
CASMPRHPFDNIQYF TGTGCCAGCATGCCCCGCCATCCGTTCGATAACATTCAGTACTTC TRBJ2-4 TRBV6-5 15 once NA
CSVGEGSSGANVLTF TGCAGCGTTGGAGAGGGTAGCTCTGGGGCCAACGTCCTGACTTTC TRBJ2-6 TRBV29-1 15 once NA
CASSPDSYEQYF TGTGCCAGCTCACCCGACAGCTACGAGCAGTACTTC TRBJ2-7 TRBV18 12 NA NA
CASSPPRGTQYF TGCGCCAGCAGCCCCCCCAGGGGGACCCAGTACTTC TRBJ2-5 TRBV4-1 12 once NA
CAFRPGPGSNQPQHF TGTGCCTTTCGACCGGGACCGGGGAGCAATCAGCCCCAGCATTTT TRBJ1-5 TRBV30 15 NA NA
CASSLKGMFVFF TGTGCCAGCAGCTTAAAGGGTATGTTCGTATTCTTC TRBJ2-1 TRBV11-2 12 NA NA
CASSEYNPGRSTEAFF TGTGCCAGCAGTGAATATAATCCGGGGAGGAGCACTGAAGCTTTCTTT TRBJ1-1 TRBV25-1 16 NA NA
CASSTGTSGFQETQYF TGCGCCAGCAGCACTGGGACTAGCGGGTTCCAAGAGACCCAGTACTTC TRBJ2-5 TRBV5-1 16 NA TRBD2
CASTDRAEIYGYTF TGTGCCAGTACGGACAGGGCCGAAATCTATGGCTACACCTTC TRBJ1-2 TRBV19 14 NA TRBD1
CASSLVEGVTEAFF TGCGCCAGCAGCTTGGTGGAGGGGGTCACTGAAGCTTTCTTT TRBJ1-1 TRBV5-1 14 NA NA
CASSGRRSTDTQYF TGTGCCAGCAGTGGAAGAAGGAGCACAGATACGCAGTATTTT TRBJ2-3 TRBV6-1 14 NA NA
CASSRTGTGTTNEKLFF TGCGCCAGCAGCCGTACCGGGACAGGGACAACTAATGAAAAACTGTTTTTT TRBJ1-4 TRBV4-1 17 NA TRBD1
CASSATAGYLQYF TGTGCCAGCAGTGCTACGGCAGGATACCTTCAGTACTTC TRBJ2-4 TRBV2 13 NA NA
CASSRRVPLNTEAFF TGTGCCAGCAGCCGCAGGGTCCCCCTGAACACTGAAGCTTTCTTT TRBJ1-1 TRBV7-8 15 NA NA
CASSFGLAVTDTQYF TGTGCCAGCAGTTTTGGACTAGCGGTCACAGATACGCAGTATTTT TRBJ2-3 TRBV7-2 15 NA TRBD2